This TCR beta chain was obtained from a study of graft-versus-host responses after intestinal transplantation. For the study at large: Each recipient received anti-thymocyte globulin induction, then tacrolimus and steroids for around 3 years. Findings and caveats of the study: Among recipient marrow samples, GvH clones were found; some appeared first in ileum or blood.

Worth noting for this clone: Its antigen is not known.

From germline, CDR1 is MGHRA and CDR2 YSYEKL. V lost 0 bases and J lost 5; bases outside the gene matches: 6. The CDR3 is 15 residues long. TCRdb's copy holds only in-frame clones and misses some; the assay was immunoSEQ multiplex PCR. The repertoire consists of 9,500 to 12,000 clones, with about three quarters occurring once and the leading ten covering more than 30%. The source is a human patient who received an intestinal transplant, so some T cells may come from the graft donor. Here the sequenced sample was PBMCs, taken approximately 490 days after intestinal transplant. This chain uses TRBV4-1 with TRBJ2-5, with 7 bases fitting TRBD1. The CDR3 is CASSQDPTGRETQYF. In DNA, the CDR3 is TGCGCCAGCAGCCAAGACCCGACAGGGCGGGAGACCCAGTACTTC.